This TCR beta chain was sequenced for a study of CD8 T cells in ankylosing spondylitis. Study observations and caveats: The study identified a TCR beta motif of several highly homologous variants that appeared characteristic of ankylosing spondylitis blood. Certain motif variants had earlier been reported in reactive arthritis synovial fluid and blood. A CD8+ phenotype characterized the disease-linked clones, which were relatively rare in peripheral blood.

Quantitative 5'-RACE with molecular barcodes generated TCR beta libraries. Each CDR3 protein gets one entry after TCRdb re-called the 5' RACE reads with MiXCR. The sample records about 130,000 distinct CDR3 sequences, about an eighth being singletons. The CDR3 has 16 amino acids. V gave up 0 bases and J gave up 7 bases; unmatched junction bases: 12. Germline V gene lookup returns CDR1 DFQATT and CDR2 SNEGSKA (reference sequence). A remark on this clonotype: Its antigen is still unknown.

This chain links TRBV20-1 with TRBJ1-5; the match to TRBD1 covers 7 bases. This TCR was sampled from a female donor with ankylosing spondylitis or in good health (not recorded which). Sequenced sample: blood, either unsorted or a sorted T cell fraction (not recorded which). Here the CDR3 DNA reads TGCAGTGCTAGAGATAGGGCAGGGGGATTCGAACAGCCCCAGCATTTT. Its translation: CSARDRAGGFEQPQHF.